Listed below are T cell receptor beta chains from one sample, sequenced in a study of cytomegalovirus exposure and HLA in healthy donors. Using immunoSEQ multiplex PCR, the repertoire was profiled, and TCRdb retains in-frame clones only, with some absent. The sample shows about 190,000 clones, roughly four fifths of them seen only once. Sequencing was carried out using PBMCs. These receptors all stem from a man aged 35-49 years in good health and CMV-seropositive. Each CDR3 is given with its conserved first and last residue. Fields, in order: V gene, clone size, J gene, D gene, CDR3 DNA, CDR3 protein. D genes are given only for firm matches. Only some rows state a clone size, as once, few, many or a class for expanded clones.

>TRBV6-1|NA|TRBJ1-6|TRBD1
TGTGCCAGCAGAGGGGACAGTACTTATTCACCCCTCCACTTT
CASRGDSTYSPLHF
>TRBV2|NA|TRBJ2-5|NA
TGTGCCAGCAGGGAGACAGTCCAAGAGACCCAGTACTTC
CASRETVQETQYF
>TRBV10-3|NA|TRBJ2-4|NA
TGTGCCATCAGTGACCCGGGACTTTCGATAGCCAAAAACATTCAGTACTTC
CAISDPGLSIAKNIQYF
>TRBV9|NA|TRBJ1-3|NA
TGTGCCAGCAGCCCCCGAGTGGGGGCTCTCTCTGGAAACACCATATATTTT
CASSPRVGALSGNTIYF
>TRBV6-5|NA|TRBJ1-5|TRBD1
TGTGCCAGCAGTTACTCGATCCAGGGGGATCAGCCCCAGCATTTT
CASSYSIQGDQPQHF
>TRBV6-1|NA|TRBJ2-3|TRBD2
TGTGCCAGCAACCAAGGGACTAGCCGCACAGATACGCAGTATTTT
CASNQGTSRTDTQYF
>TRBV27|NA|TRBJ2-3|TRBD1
TGTGCCAGCAGTCCCCGGACAGGGGCACCCACAGATACGCAGTATTTT
CASSPRTGAPTDTQYF
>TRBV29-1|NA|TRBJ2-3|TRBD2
TGCGGCGTTGGGGGAGGGCATGGCACAGATACGCAGTATTTT
CGVGGGHGTDTQYF
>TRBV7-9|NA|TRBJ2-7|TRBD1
TGTGCCAGCAGCCCCGGACAGGGGGCCGTTTTGGGCGACGAGCAGTACTTC
CASSPGQGAVLGDEQYF
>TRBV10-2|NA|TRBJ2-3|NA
TGCGCCAGCAGTGAGCTGCGACAGGTCTACACAGATACGCAGTATTTT
CASSELRQVYTDTQYF
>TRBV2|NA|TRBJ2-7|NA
TGTGCCAGCAGGGTGGCAGGGGTATACGAGCAGTACTTC
CASRVAGVYEQYF
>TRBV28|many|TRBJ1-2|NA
TGTGCCAGCAGTCCCCAGGGGATCGTCTATGGCTACACCTTC
CASSPQGIVYGYTF
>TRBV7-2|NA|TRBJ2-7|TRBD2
TGTGCCAGCAGACCGGGACTAGCGGGGACGTCGTACTTC
CASRPGLAGTSYF
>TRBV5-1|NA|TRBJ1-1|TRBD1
TGCGCCAGCAGCCTAGATACAGGGGGGACTGAAGCTTTCTTT
CASSLDTGGTEAFF
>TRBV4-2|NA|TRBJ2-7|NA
TGTGCCAGCAGCCAAGTAAGTAGATTTTTCGAGCAGTACTTC
CASSQVSRFFEQYF
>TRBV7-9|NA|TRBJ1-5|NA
TGTTCCAGCAGCTTAGGTATTCAGCCCCAGCATTTT
CSSSLGIQPQHF
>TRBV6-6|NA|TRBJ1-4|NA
TGTGCCAGCAGTTACTCAGCTGCAACTAATGAAAAACTGTTTTTT
CASSYSAATNEKLFF
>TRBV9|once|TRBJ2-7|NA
TGTGCCAGCGGAGGTTCCAGGGGGCAGTACTTC
CASGGSRGQYF
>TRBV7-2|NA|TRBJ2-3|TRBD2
TGTGCCAGCAGCTCATCCCTTCTGAGCGGGGGGGCTGTAGATACGCAGTATTTT
CASSSSLLSGGAVDTQYF
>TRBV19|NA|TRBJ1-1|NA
TGTGCCAGTAGCCCAGGGTCGGTTGCTGGTAAGACTGAAGCTTTCTTT
CASSPGSVAGKTEAFF
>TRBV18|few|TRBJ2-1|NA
TGTGCCAGCTCACCTACACAGGGAAATGAGCAGTTCTTC
CASSPTQGNEQFF
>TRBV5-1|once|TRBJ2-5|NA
TGCGCCAGCAGCTTGGCCGGAGAGCAAGAGACCCAGTACTTC
CASSLAGEQETQYF
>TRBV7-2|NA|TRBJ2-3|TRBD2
TGTGCCAGCAGCGACGGACTAGCGGGAGAAGATACGCAGTATTTT
CASSDGLAGEDTQYF
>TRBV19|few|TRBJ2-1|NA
TGTGCCAGTAGCGGACTCGACCACCCCTACAATGAGCAGTTCTTC
CASSGLDHPYNEQFF
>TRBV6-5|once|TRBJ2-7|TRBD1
TGTGCCAGCAGAAACCAGGGGGCGGGGGAGCAGTACTTC
CASRNQGAGEQYF
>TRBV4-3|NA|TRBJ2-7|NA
TGCGCCAGCAGCCAAACAGGCGCTTCCTACGAGCAGTACTTC
CASSQTGASYEQYF
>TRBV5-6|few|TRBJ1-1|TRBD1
TGTGCCAGCAGCTACCGGGACAGGGACCACACTGAAGCTTTCTTT
CASSYRDRDHTEAFF
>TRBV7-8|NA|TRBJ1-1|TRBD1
TGTGCCAGCAGCTTAGGACAGGGGAGCTTCGTGAACACTGAAGCTTTCTTT
CASSLGQGSFVNTEAFF
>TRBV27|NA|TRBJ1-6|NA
TGTGCCAGCAGTCCTTATCCCCTATATAATTCACCCCTCCACTTT
CASSPYPLYNSPLHF
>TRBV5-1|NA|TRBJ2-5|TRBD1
TGCGCCAGCAGCTTGGAGACAGGGTGGGAGACCCAGTACTTC
CASSLETGWETQYF
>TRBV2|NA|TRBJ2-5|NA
TGTGCCAGCAGTGAAGCTGGGGGGAAAGAGACCCAGTACTTC
CASSEAGGKETQYF
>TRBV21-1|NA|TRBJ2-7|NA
TGTGCCAGCAGCAAAGGGTGGGCTAGCGGGGTTCGCTCCTACGAGCAGTACTTC
CASSKGWASGVRSYEQYF
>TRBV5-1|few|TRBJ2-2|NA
TGCGCCAGCAGGCCGGTCGACACCGGGGAGCTGTTTTTT
CASRPVDTGELFF
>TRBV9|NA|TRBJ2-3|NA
TGTGCCAGCAGCGATCCCAAGGGGGGGGGCGGATTTATGGATACGCAGTATTTT
CASSDPKGGGGFMDTQYF
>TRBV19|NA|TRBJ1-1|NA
TGTGCCAGTAGTATGGTTGGACAAATGAACACTGAAGCTTTCTTT
CASSMVGQMNTEAFF
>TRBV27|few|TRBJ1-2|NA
TGTGCCAGCAGTTCGTATACAGGCCAGGGTGGCTACACCTTC
CASSSYTGQGGYTF
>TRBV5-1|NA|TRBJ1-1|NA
TGCGCCAGCAGCTTGGGGGGGGGATATACTGAAGCTTTCTTT
CASSLGGGYTEAFF
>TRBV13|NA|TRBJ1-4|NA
TGTGCCAGCAGCCTTAACTCAGTCTGGAGCGAGACGAATGAAAAACTGTTTTTT
CASSLNSVWSETNEKLFF
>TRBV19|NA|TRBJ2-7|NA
TGTGCCAGTAGTAAACGAGACACTGGGTTTGGTGGCGAGCAGTACTTC
CASSKRDTGFGGEQYF
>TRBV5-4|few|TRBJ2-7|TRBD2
TGTGCCAGCAGCCCTAACCCTAGCGGGCCTAGCTCCTACGAGCAGTACTTC
CASSPNPSGPSSYEQYF
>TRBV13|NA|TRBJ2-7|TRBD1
TGTGCCAGCAGCTCCCAAGGACAGGGCTACGAGCAGTACTTC
CASSSQGQGYEQYF
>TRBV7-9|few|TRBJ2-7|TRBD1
TGTGCCAGCAGCTTAGAAGGGACAGGGATCTACGAGCAGTACTTC
CASSLEGTGIYEQYF
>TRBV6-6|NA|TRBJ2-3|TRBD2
TGTGCCAGCAGTTACCTAAGCGGGAGCGCAGATACGCAGTATTTT
CASSYLSGSADTQYF
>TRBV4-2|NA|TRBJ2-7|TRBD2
TGTGCCAGCAGCTCCGGGGTAGCGGGGGGCTACGAGCAGTACTTC
CASSSGVAGGYEQYF
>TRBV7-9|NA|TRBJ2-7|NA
TGTGCCAGCAGCTTAACCGGACAACCTGGCGAGCAGTACTTC
CASSLTGQPGEQYF
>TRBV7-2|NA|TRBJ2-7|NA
TGTGCCAGCAGTACAGGGCCCTACGAGCAGTACTTC
CASSTGPYEQYF